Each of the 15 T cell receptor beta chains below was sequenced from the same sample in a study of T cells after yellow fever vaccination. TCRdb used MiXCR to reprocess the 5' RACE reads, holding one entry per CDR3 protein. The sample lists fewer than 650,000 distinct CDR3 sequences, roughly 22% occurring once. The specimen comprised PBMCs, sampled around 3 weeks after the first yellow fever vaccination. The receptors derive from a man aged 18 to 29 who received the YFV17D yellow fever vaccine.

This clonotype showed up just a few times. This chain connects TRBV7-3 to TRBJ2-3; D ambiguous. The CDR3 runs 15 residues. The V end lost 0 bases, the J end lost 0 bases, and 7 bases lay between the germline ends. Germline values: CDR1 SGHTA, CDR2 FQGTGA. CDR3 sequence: CASSLTAHSTDTQYF. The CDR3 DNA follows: TGTGCCAGCAGCTTAACGGCCCATAGCACAGATACGCAGTATTTT.

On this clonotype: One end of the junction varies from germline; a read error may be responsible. CDR3 in amino acids: CASRASATDTQSF. DNA of the CDR3: TGTGCCAGCAGGGCTAGCGCCACAGATACGCAGTCTTTT. The chain couples TRBV6-1 to TRBJ2-3; TRBD2 might be the D (6 bases). The CDR3 runs to 13 residues. Germline CDR1 MNHNS, CDR2 SASEGT.

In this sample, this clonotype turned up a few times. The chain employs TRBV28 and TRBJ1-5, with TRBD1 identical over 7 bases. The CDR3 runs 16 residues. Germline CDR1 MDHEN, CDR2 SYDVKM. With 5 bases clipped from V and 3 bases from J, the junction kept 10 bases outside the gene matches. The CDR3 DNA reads TGTGCCAGCAGTCCTCGGGGGGGACAGTTCAATCAGCCCCAGCATTTT. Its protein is CASSPRGGQFNQPQHF. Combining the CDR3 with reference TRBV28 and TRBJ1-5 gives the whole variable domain DVKVTQSSRYLVKRTGEKVFLECVQDMDHENMFWYRQDPGLGLRLIYFSYDVKMKEKGDIPEGYSVSREKKERFSLILESASTNQTSMYLCASSPRGGQFNQPQHFGDGTRLSIL.

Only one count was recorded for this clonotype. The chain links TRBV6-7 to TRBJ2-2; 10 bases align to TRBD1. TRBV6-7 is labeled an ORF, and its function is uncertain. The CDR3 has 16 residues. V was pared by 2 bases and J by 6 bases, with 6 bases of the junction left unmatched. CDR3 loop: CASSYRRDRGAGELFF. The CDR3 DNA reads TGTGCCAGCAGTTACCGTCGGGACAGGGGAGCCGGGGAGCTGTTTTTT.

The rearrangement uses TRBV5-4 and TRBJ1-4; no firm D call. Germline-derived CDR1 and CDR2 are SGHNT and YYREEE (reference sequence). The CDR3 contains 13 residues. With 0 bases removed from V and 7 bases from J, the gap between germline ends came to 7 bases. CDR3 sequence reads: CASSLEMREKLFF. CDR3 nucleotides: TGTGCCAGCAGCTTGGAAATGCGTGAAAAACTGTTTTTT.

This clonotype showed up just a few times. This chain's CDR3 is CASSQGDRRDYGYTF. The CDR3 DNA follows: TGCGCCAGCAGCCAAGGGGACAGGAGGGACTATGGCTACACCTTC. This chain joins TRBV4-3 and TRBJ1-2; the match to TRBD1 covers 8 bases. J was trimmed by 3 bases and V by 1 base; bases with no gene match: 4. The V gene's germline CDR1 is LGHNA and CDR2 YSLEER. There are 15 residues in the CDR3.

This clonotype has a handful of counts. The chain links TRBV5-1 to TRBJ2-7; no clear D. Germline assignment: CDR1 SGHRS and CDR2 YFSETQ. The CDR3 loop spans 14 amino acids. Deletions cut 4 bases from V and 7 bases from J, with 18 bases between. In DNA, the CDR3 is TGCGCCAGCAGCCGCGGATCGGCTTTGGGGGAGCAGTACTTC. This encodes CASSRGSALGEQYF.

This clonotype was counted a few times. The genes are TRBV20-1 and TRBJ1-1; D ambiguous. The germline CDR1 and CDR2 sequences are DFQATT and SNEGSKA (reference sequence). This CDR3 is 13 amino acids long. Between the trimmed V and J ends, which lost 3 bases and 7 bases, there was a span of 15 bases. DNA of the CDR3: TGCAGTGCTAGGAAGCAGGAGGTCGGTGAAGCTTTCTTT. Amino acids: CSARKQEVGEAFF.

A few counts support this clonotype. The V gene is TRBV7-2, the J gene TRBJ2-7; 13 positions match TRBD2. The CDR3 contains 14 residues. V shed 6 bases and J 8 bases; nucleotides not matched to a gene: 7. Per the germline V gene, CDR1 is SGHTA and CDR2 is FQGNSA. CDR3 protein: CASRSTSGGSQQYF. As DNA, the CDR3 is TGTGCCAGCAGATCGACTAGCGGGGGGTCTCAGCAGTACTTC.

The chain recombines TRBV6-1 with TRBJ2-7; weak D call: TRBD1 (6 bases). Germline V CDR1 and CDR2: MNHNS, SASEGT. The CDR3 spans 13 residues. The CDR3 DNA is TGTGCCAGCAGTGGGACAGTCGGCTACGGGCAGTACGTC. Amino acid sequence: CASSGTVGYGQYV.

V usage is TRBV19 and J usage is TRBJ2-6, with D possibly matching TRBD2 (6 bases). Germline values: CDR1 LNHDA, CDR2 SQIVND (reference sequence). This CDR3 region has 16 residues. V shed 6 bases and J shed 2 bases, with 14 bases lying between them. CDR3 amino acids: CASRGRRATGANVLTF. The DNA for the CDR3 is TGTGCCAGTAGGGGGAGGAGGGCCACTGGGGCCAACGTCCTGACTTTC.

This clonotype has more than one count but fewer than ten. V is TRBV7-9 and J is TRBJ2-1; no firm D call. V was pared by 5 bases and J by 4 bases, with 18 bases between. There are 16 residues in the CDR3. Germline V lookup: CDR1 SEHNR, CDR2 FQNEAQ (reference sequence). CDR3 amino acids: CASSPGGLLYYNEQFF. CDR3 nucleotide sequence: TGTGCCAGCAGCCCAGGTGGGCTACTTTATTACAATGAGCAGTTCTTC.

DNA of the CDR3: TGTGCCTGGAGTGTATGGCTAGCGGGGGGCAATGAGCAGTTCTTC. Protein product: CAWSVWLAGGNEQFF. The J gene is TRBJ2-1, the V gene TRBV30; the match to TRBD2 covers 11 bases. The germline gives CDR1 GTSNPN, CDR2 SVGIG (reference sequence). The V gene end was trimmed by 0 bases and the J gene end by 6 bases; junction bases not matched to a gene: 4. The CDR3 totals 15 residues.

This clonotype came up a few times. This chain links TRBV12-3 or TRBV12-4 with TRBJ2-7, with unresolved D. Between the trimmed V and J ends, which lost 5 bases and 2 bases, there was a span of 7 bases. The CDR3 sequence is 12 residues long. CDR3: CASSPAPYEQYF. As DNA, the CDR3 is TGTGCCAGCAGTCCCGCCCCCTACGAGCAGTACTTC.

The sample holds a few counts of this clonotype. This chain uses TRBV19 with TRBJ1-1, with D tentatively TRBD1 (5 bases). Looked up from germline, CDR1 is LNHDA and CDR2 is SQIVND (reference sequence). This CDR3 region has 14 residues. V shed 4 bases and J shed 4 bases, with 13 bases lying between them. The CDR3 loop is CASSNRPGGTEAFF. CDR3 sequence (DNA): TGTGCCAGTAGTAACAGGCCGGGGGGCACTGAAGCTTTCTTT. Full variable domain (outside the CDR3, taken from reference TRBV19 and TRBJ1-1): DGGITQSPKYLFRKEGQNVTLSCEQNLNHDAMYWYRQDPGQGLRLIYYSQIVNDFQKGDIAEGYSVSREKKESFPLTVTSAQKNPTAFYLCASSNRPGGTEAFFGQGTRLTVV.